Listed below are T cell receptor beta chains from one sample, sequenced in a study of blood T cell repertoires in COVID-19. TCRdb's table, derived via immunoSEQ multiplex PCR, lists solely in-frame clones and lacks some. This table has 200,000 to 250,000 clones, 70% to 90% appearing once. Sequenced material: PBMCs or T cells enriched from blood (not recorded which). The receptors derive from a woman in her forties or fifties with acute COVID-19. Each CDR3 is given with its conserved first and last residue. A D gene is named only where the DNA matches it firmly. Size tells how often a clone was seen (once, few, many) or the class of an expanded clone, and some rows leave it out.

v_call	d_call	j_call	cdr3_length	clone_size	cdr3_aa	cdr3_nt
TRBV7-9	NA	TRBJ2-7	16	NA	CASSLGSLIRSYEQYF	TGTGCCAGCAGCTTAGGTTCTCTGATCAGATCCTACGAGCAGTACTTC
TRBV5-1	TRBD2	TRBJ2-1	12	once	CASSFAGTSEFF	TGCGCCAGCAGCTTCGCCGGGACTAGCGAGTTCTTC
TRBV18	NA	TRBJ1-1	14	NA	CASSPPYSNTEAFF	TGTGCCAGCTCACCACCCTACTCAAACACTGAAGCTTTCTTT
TRBV19	NA	TRBJ2-7	14	many	CASSIVLQNYEQYF	TGTGCCAGTAGTATAGTCTTACAGAACTACGAGCAGTACTTC
TRBV18	NA	TRBJ1-6	13	NA	CASSRQVNSPLHF	TGTGCCAGCTCACGGCAGGTCAATTCACCCCTCCACTTT
TRBV6-2/TRBV6-3	NA	TRBJ1-1	11	many	CASSHGTEAFF	TGTGCCAGCAGTCACGGCACTGAAGCTTTCTTT
TRBV7-6	NA	TRBJ2-2	13	NA	CASSPHGAGELFF	TGTGCCAGCAGCCCTCACGGTGCCGGGGAGCTGTTTTTT
TRBV28	NA	TRBJ2-1	15	NA	CASSFGGMSGNEQFF	TGTGCCAGCAGTTTTGGCGGTATGTCGGGGAATGAGCAGTTCTTC
TRBV6-1	NA	TRBJ1-3	15	NA	CASSEQGTSGNTIYF	TGTGCCAGCAGTGAACAGGGAACCTCTGGAAACACCATATATTTT
TRBV12-3/TRBV12-4	NA	TRBJ1-5	12	NA	CASNQGNQPQHF	TGTGCCAGCAACCAGGGGAATCAGCCCCAGCATTTT
TRBV3-1/TRBV3-2	NA	TRBJ1-6	14	NA	CASSPIPYNSPLHF	TGTGCCAGCAGCCCCATCCCCTATAATTCACCCCTCCACTTT
TRBV5-1	TRBD2	TRBJ2-3	17	NA	CASSHLLAGGVTDTQYF	TGCGCCAGCAGCCATCTTCTAGCGGGAGGAGTTACAGATACGCAGTATTTT
TRBV28	NA	TRBJ1-5	12	NA	CASRQGFQPQHF	TGTGCCAGCAGGCAGGGATTTCAGCCCCAGCATTTT
TRBV15	NA	TRBJ2-7	18	many	CATSRDLTLTGFAYEQYF	TGTGCCACCAGCAGAGATCTAACCCTCACAGGGTTTGCCTACGAGCAGTACTTC
TRBV7-2	TRBD2	TRBJ2-7	15	NA	CASIHTSGRAGEQYF	TGTGCCAGCATCCATACTAGCGGGAGGGCCGGCGAGCAGTACTTC
TRBV18	NA	TRBJ2-6	16	few	CASSPRPGAGANVLTF	TGTGCCAGCTCACCTCGTCCAGGGGCTGGGGCCAACGTCCTGACTTTC
TRBV5-4	NA	TRBJ2-1	14	NA	CASSSRTGSNEQFF	TGTGCCAGCAGCTCCCGGACTGGAAGCAATGAGCAGTTCTTC
TRBV24-1	TRBD2	TRBJ2-5	15	NA	CATSGTRGRQETQYF	TGTGCCACCAGTGGGACTAGGGGTCGTCAAGAGACCCAGTACTTC
TRBV28	NA	TRBJ1-1	13	NA	CASSLEMNTEAFF	TGTGCCAGCAGTTTAGAGATGAACACTGAAGCTTTCTTT
TRBV5-1	TRBD1	TRBJ2-7	15	once	CASSPMTGGPYEQYF	TGCGCCAGCAGCCCGATGACAGGGGGCCCCTACGAGCAGTACTTC
TRBV28	TRBD1	TRBJ1-1	16	NA	CASSLWTGRVNTEAFF	TGTGCCAGCAGTCTCTGGACAGGGAGGGTGAACACTGAAGCTTTCTTT
TRBV5-1	TRBD1	TRBJ1-1	13	NA	CASTGTANTEAFF	TGCGCCAGCACCGGGACAGCGAACACTGAAGCTTTCTTT
TRBV12-3/TRBV12-4	NA	TRBJ1-2	12	NA	CASSRQNYGYTF	TGTGCCAGCAGCAGGCAGAACTATGGCTACACCTTC
TRBV9	NA	TRBJ2-5	16	NA	CASSAMPEGGGETQYF	TGTGCCAGCAGCGCTATGCCGGAGGGAGGCGGGGAGACCCAGTACTTC
TRBV27	NA	TRBJ1-5	15	NA	CASSLSYGASQPQHF	TGTGCCAGCAGTTTATCGTATGGGGCCAGTCAGCCCCAGCATTTT
TRBV18	TRBD2	TRBJ2-1	16	NA	CASSPPSGRAYNEQFF	TGTGCCAGCTCACCACCGAGCGGGAGGGCATACAATGAGCAGTTCTTC
TRBV28	NA	TRBJ1-5	12	few	CASSFSGQPQHF	TGTGCCAGCAGTTTTTCGGGTCAGCCCCAGCATTTT
TRBV18	NA	TRBJ1-4	16	NA	CASSPRTGGGNEKLFF	TGTGCCAGCTCACCTCGCACAGGCGGGGGGAATGAAAAACTGTTTTTT
TRBV28	NA	TRBJ1-2	13	NA	CASTDWRTYGYTF	TGTGCCAGCACCGATTGGAGAACCTATGGCTACACCTTC
TRBV6-1	TRBD1	TRBJ1-2	15	NA	CASSEAGTGHYGYTF	TGTGCCAGCAGTGAAGCCGGGACAGGGCACTATGGCTACACCTTC
TRBV28	TRBD1	TRBJ2-7	16	NA	CASSLYRDRTDYEQYF	TGTGCCAGCAGTTTGTACCGGGACAGGACCGACTACGAGCAGTACTTC
TRBV19	NA	TRBJ1-1	17	NA	CASSIWGRGGTNTEAFF	TGTGCCAGTAGTATTTGGGGACGGGGAGGCACGAACACTGAAGCTTTCTTT
TRBV9	TRBD2	TRBJ2-5	14	NA	CASSVGLAEETQYF	TGTGCCAGCAGCGTCGGACTAGCGGAAGAGACCCAGTACTTC
TRBV30	NA	TRBJ2-3	12	NA	CAWTTQANTQYF	TGTGCCTGGACCACCCAGGCTAATACGCAGTATTTT
TRBV19	TRBD2	TRBJ2-4	17	NA	CASSITLAGGPQNIQYF	TGTGCCAGTAGTATAACACTAGCGGGAGGGCCCCAAAACATTCAGTACTTC
TRBV28	TRBD1	TRBJ2-7	13	NA	CASSPGQSYEQYF	TGTGCCAGCAGTCCGGGACAGTCCTACGAGCAGTACTTC